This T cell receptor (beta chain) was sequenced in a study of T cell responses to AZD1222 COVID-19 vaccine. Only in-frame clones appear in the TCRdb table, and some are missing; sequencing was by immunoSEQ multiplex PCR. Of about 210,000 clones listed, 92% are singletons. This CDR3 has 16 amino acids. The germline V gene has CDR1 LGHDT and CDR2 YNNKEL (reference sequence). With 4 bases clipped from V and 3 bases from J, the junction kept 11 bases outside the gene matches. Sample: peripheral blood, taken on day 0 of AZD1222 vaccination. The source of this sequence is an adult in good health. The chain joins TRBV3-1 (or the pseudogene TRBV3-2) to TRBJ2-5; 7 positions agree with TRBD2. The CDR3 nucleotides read TGTGCCAGCAGCCTATCCGGGACTACCCGGGAAGAGACCCAGTACTTC. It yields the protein CASSLSGTTREETQYF.